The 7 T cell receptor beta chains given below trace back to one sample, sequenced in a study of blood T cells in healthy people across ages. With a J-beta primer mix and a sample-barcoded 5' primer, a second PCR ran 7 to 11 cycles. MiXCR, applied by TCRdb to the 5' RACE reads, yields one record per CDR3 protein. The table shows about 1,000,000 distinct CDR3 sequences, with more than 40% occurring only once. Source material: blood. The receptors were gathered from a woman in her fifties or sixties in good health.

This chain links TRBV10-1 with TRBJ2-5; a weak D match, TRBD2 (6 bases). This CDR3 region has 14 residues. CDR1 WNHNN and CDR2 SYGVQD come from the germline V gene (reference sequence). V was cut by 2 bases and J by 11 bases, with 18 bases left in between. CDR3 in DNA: TGCGCCAGCAGTGAGGGAGGGTCGAGGAATGAGCAGTACTTC. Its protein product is CASSEGGSRNEQYF.

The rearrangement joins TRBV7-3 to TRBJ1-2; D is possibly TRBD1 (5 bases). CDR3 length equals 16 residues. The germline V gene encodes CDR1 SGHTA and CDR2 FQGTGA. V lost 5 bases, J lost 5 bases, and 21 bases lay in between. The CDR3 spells CASSERPGSDGYGYTF. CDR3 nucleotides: TGTGCCAGCAGCGAAAGGCCAGGGTCAGATGGGTATGGCTACACCTTC.

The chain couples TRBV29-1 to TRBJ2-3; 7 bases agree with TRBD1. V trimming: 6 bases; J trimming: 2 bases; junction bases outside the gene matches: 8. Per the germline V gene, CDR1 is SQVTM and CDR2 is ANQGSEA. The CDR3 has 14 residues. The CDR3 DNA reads TGCAGCGTCGTGGGGACAGTAGTCACAGATACGCAGTATTTT. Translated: CSVVGTVVTDTQYF.

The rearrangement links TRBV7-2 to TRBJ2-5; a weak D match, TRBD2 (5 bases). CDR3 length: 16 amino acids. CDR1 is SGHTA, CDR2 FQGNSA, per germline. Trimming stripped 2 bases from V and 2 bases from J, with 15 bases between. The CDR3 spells CASSLRLGGRQETQYF. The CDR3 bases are TGTGCCAGCAGCTTAAGGCTCGGCGGGCGACAAGAGACCCAGTACTTC. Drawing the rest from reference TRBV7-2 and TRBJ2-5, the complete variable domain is GAGVSQSPSNKVTEKGKDVELRCDPISGHTALYWYRQSLGQGLEFLIYFQGNSAPDKSGLPSDRFSAERTGGSVSTLTIQRTQQEDSAVYLCASSLRLGGRQETQYFGPGTRLLVL.

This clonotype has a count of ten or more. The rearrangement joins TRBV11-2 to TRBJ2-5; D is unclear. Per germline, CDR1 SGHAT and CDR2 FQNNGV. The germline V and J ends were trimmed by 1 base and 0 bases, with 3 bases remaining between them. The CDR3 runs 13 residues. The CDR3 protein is CASSLGNQETQYF. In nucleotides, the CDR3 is TGTGCCAGCAGCTTAGGAAACCAAGAGACCCAGTACTTC.

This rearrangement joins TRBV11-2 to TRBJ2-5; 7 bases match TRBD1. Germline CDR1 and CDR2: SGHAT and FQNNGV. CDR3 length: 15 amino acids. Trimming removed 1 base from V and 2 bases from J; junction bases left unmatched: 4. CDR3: CASSLAGDSQETQYF. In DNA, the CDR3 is TGTGCCAGCAGCTTAGCAGGGGACAGTCAAGAGACCCAGTACTTC.

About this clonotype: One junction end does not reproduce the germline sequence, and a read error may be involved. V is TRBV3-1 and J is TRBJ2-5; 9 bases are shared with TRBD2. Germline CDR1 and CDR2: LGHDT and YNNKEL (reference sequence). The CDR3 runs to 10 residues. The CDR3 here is CGSGSETQYF. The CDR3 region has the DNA TGCGGTAGCGGGAGTGAGACCCAGTACTTC.